These 15 T cell receptor beta chains were sequenced from one sample in a study of blood T cell repertoires in COVID-19. The table came from immunoSEQ multiplex PCR; TCRdb's copy has only in-frame clones and leaves some out. The table shows just under 85,000 clones, with 83% occurring only once. Material: peripheral blood. The receptor source for this set is a woman of 80 years or more with acute or convalescent COVID-19.

The rearrangement uses TRBV12-3 or TRBV12-4 and TRBJ2-7; possibly TRBD2 for D (6 bases). Between the trimmed V and J ends, which lost 3 bases and 7 bases, there was a span of 13 bases. The CDR3 totals 13 residues. CDR3 sequence: CASSLGGISEQYF. The CDR3 nucleotides are TGTGCCAGCAGTTTGGGGGGAATTTCGGAGCAGTACTTC.

The chain uses TRBV9 and TRBJ1-2, with D hard to call. The germline CDR1 and CDR2 sequences are SGDLS and YYNGEE. The CDR3 runs 13 residues. Trimming took off 4 bases at V and 4 bases at J, with 11 bases between the two ends. The CDR3 protein is CASSSALGYGYTF. In DNA form, the CDR3 reads TGTGCCAGCAGCAGCGCGTTAGGCTATGGCTACACCTTC.

The chain is built from TRBV5-1 and TRBJ2-3, with 10 bases matching TRBD2. The CDR3 is 15 residues long. V lost 4 bases, J lost 2 bases, and 4 bases stayed unmatched. Germline-derived CDR1 and CDR2 are SGHRS and YFSETQ. The CDR3 DNA is TGCGCCAGCAGCAAACTAGCGGGGCACACAGATACGCAGTATTTT. Translating gives CASSKLAGHTDTQYF.

The chain joins TRBV3-1 (or the pseudogene TRBV3-2) to TRBJ2-7, with 7 positions matching TRBD1. Germline loops: CDR1 LGHDT, CDR2 YNNKEL (reference sequence). J was trimmed by 4 bases and V by 4 bases; bases with no gene match: 7. The length of the CDR3 is 14 residues. CDR3 DNA sequence: TGTGCCAGCAGCCTACAGGGGATTAAATACGAGCAGTACTTC. Translating it yields CASSLQGIKYEQYF.

The gene calls are TRBV18 and TRBJ2-3; 8 bases align to TRBD2. The germline V gene encodes CDR1 KGHSH and CDR2 LQKENI. V shed 8 bases, J shed 5 bases, and the junction held 12 bases outside the gene matches. The CDR3 is made up of 15 amino acids. CDR3 protein: CASLRGSGIKDTQYF. The CDR3 nucleotides are TGTGCCAGCCTTCGGGGTAGCGGGATTAAAGATACGCAGTATTTT.

The gene calls are TRBV27 and TRBJ2-3; no clear D. V was pared by 1 base and J by 2 bases, with 13 bases between. The CDR3 runs to 16 residues. CDR1 is MNHEY, CDR2 SMNVEV, per germline (reference sequence). CDR3 region: CASSLFPSTPTDTQYF. DNA for the CDR3: TGTGCCAGCAGTTTATTTCCCAGTACGCCCACAGATACGCAGTATTTT.

V usage is TRBV3-1 (or the pseudogene TRBV3-2) and J usage is TRBJ1-1, with D tentatively TRBD1 (5 bases). V was cut by 6 bases and J by 1 base, with 15 bases left in between. Germline CDR1 LGHDT, CDR2 YNNKEL (reference sequence). The CDR3 has 15 amino acids. CDR3 sequence: CASRPGGEANTEAFF. In DNA, the CDR3 is TGTGCCAGCAGGCCCGGGGGGGAGGCGAACACTGAAGCTTTCTTT.

V usage is TRBV23-1 and J usage is TRBJ1-1, with D tentatively TRBD1 (5 bases). TRBV23-1 carries the ORF label, with uncertain function. This CDR3 has 15 residues. V was pared by 0 bases and J by 4 bases, with 12 bases between. Written as DNA, the CDR3 is TGCGCCAGCAGTCAATCGACGGGGGGTGGCACTGAAGCTTTCTTT. Translating it yields CASSQSTGGGTEAFF.

The genes are TRBV28 and TRBJ2-3, with a possible D match to TRBD1 (5 bases). The CDR3 totals 13 residues. Germline lookup yields CDR1 MDHEN and CDR2 SYDVKM. The ends were cut back, 7 bases at V and 4 bases at J, with 12 bases in the middle. CDR3 DNA sequence: TGTGCCAGCACTCCCCGCAGGGCAGATACGCAGTATTTT. Amino acid sequence: CASTPRRADTQYF.

The count of this clone is one. The chain has TRBV7-2 and TRBJ2-3, with D maybe TRBD2 (5 bases). The V end was cut by 0 bases, the J end by 0 bases, with 10 bases between. The CDR3 has 16 amino acids. Germline assignment: CDR1 SGHTA and CDR2 FQGNSA. CDR3 loop: CASSLAVGVSTDTQYF. The CDR3 DNA reads as TGTGCCAGCAGCTTAGCGGTGGGAGTCAGCACAGATACGCAGTATTTT.

J is TRBJ1-4 and V is TRBV18; D remains unclear. This CDR3 contains 13 residues. Germline CDR1 reads KGHSH; CDR2 reads LQKENI. V lost 2 bases and J 4 bases, leaving 5 bases between the germline ends. CDR3 sequence reads: CASSPSGNEKLFF. CDR3 DNA: TGTGCCAGCTCACCATCCGGTAATGAAAAACTGTTTTTT.

This chain links TRBV11-2 with TRBJ2-7, with D unclear. This CDR3 is 13 amino acids long. Trimming pared 0 bases from V and 10 bases from J, leaving 13 bases between. The germline CDR1 and CDR2 sequences are SGHAT and FQNNGV. This CDR3 reads CASSLDIQAVQYF. DNA of the CDR3: TGTGCCAGCAGCTTAGATATCCAGGCTGTACAGTACTTC.

This rearrangement joins TRBV19 to TRBJ1-1; TRBD1 is a possible D gene (5 bases). Germline V gives CDR1 LNHDA, CDR2 SQIVND (reference sequence). V shed 9 bases and J shed 1 base, with 15 bases lying between them. The CDR3 is 14 amino acids. The DNA of the CDR3 is TGTGCCAGCGACACGGGGGAGGGGAACACTGAAGCTTTCTTT. This sequence encodes CASDTGEGNTEAFF.

This clone was recorded once. In DNA, the CDR3 is TGTGCCATCAGTGAGTCCTATAGCGGGACCCAAGAGACCCAGTACTTC. Translation: CAISESYSGTQETQYF. The rearrangement uses TRBV10-3 and TRBJ2-5; 8 bases map to TRBD2. The CDR3 length is 16 residues. After removal of 0 bases from V and 1 base from J, the junction contained 4 bases not matched to a gene. The germline V gene encodes CDR1 ENHRY and CDR2 SYGVKD.

CDR3 sequence (DNA): TGCGCCAGCAGTGAGTCCGGCCTAGCGGGACCGAACACCGGGGAGCTGTTTTTT. Its protein is CASSESGLAGPNTGELFF. The rearrangement joins TRBV10-1 to TRBJ2-2; 9 positions agree with TRBD2. The CDR3 covers 18 residues. V was pared by 0 bases and J by 0 bases, with 5 bases of the junction left unmatched. Germline-derived CDR1 and CDR2 are WNHNN and SYGVQD (reference sequence).